This passage covers 6 T cell receptor beta chains from one sample sequenced in a study of blood T cell repertoires in COVID-19. The data were produced by immunoSEQ multiplex PCR, yet TCRdb's version contains in-frame clones alone and is incomplete. The data contain some 96,000 clones, roughly 88% of them seen just once; the ten biggest clones take up roughly 5%. The specimen was peripheral blood. The receptors come from a human donor in a cohort sampled during active COVID-19.

The genes are TRBV7-2 and TRBJ1-1; no clear D. Germline V lookup: CDR1 SGHTA, CDR2 FQGNSA. Trimming cost V 1 base and J 3 bases, with 6 bases left between them. This CDR3 region has 13 residues. The CDR3 spells CASSLVRDTEAFF. The CDR3 region has the DNA TGTGCCAGCAGCTTAGTACGGGACACTGAAGCTTTCTTT.

J is TRBJ2-2 and V is TRBV29-1, with 8 positions matching TRBD1. This CDR3 contains 13 residues. The V gene end was trimmed by 7 bases and the J gene end by 4 bases; junction bases not matched to a gene: 5. Germline V CDR1 and CDR2: SQVTM, ANQGSEA. The CDR3: CSASGGGTGELFF. CDR3 DNA sequence: TGCAGCGCCTCAGGGGGCGGCACCGGGGAGCTGTTTTTT.

The J gene is TRBJ2-1, the V gene TRBV28; D is ambiguous. The V end was cut by 5 bases, the J end by 6 bases, with 11 bases between. Looked up from germline, CDR1 is MDHEN and CDR2 is SYDVKM. This CDR3 is 13 amino acids long. CDR3 bases: TGTGCCAGCAGTCCGATGACAAGCAATGAGCAGTTCTTC. This sequence encodes CASSPMTSNEQFF.

The gene calls are TRBV27 and TRBJ1-2; weak D call: TRBD1 (6 bases). Trimming pared 2 bases from V and 8 bases from J, leaving 21 bases between. Germline V gives CDR1 MNHEY, CDR2 SMNVEV (reference sequence). This CDR3 region has 16 residues. This CDR3 is CASSLGGRGGRGGYTF. CDR3 DNA sequence: TGTGCCAGCAGTTTAGGCGGGAGGGGGGGGCGAGGGGGCTACACCTTC.

This clone was seen once. J is TRBJ1-5 and V is TRBV24-1; D gene ambiguous. The V end was cut by 4 bases, the J end by 8 bases, with 8 bases between. This CDR3 has 12 amino acids. The germline V gene encodes CDR1 KGHDR and CDR2 SFDVKD. The CDR3 region has the DNA TGTGCCACCAGTGACGGGAGGGAGCCCCAGCATTTT. Amino acid sequence: CATSDGREPQHF.

The rearrangement uses TRBV2 and TRBJ1-1; D uncertain. This CDR3 has 14 residues. Germline V gene data show CDR1 as SNHLY and CDR2 as FYNNEI. V lost 7 bases to trimming and J lost 1 base, with 13 bases between them. This chain's CDR3 is CASTSRMGNTEAFF. The CDR3 coding sequence is TGTGCCAGCACCAGCAGGATGGGGAACACTGAAGCTTTCTTT.